These 20 T cell receptor beta chains came from one sample sequenced in a study of T cells after yellow fever vaccination. TCRdb reprocessed the 5' RACE reads with MiXCR, giving one entry per CDR3 protein. The repertoire includes about 73,000 distinct CDR3 sequences, around 7.7% of them detected once, and 41% sits in the top ten. Specimen: CD8+ T cells sorted from PBMCs, collected on the day of the yellow fever booster vaccination. The origin of the receptors is a man younger than 40 who received the YFV17D yellow fever vaccine.

This clonotype was seen a handful of times. V and J are TRBV27 and TRBJ2-3; 9 bases align to TRBD2. The germline gives CDR1 MNHEY, CDR2 SMNVEV (reference sequence). The length of the CDR3 is 14 residues. Trimming took 8 bases from V and 1 from J; bases not matched to a gene: 4. This CDR3 reads CASLAGWGTDTQYF. The CDR3 DNA reads TGTGCCAGCCTAGCGGGGTGGGGCACAGATACGCAGTATTTT.

This sequence joins TRBV12-3 or TRBV12-4 and TRBJ1-5; no clear D. Trimming removed 5 bases at V and 1 base at J, with 9 bases between. There are 14 residues in the CDR3. The CDR3 region has the DNA TGTGCCAGCAGTCCTAGTAACAGCAATCAGCCCCAGCATTTT. It specifies CASSPSNSNQPQHF.

The chain recombines TRBV5-1 with TRBJ2-5; D uncertain. Germline V gene sequence: CDR1 SGHRS, CDR2 YFSETQ. CDR3 length equals 14 residues. V was pared by 1 base and J by 0 bases, with 7 bases between. The DNA for the CDR3 is TGCGCCAGCAGCTTGTGGTCCAACCAAGAGACCCAGTACTTC. Amino acid sequence: CASSLWSNQETQYF.

This clonotype has a handful of counts. The V and J genes are TRBV7-6 and TRBJ2-3, with 9 bases aligning to TRBD2. The CDR3 length is 15 residues. CDR1 is SGHVS and CDR2 is FNYEAQ in the germline V gene. V lost 2 bases to trimming and J lost 4 bases; unmatched junction nucleotides: 4. The DNA for the CDR3 is TGTGCCAGCAGCTTAAATAGCGGGAGTTCAGATACGCAGTATTTT. It encodes CASSLNSGSSDTQYF.

A remark on this clonotype: Being one base from a much bigger clone, this may be a read error. The chain links TRBV3-1 to TRBJ2-7; 9 nucleotides align to TRBD2. The CDR3 loop spans 16 amino acids. Germline assignment: CDR1 LGHDT and CDR2 YNNKEL (reference sequence). The DNA of the CDR3 is TGTGCCAGCAGCCAAGGAATAAGCGGGAGGTCCTACGAGAAGTACTTC. Protein: CASSQGISGRSYEKYF.

This clonotype was counted between two and nine times. This rearrangement joins TRBV6-5 to TRBJ2-1; D is unresolved. The V and J ends lost 0 bases and 5 bases respectively, with 11 bases between them. The length of the CDR3 is 15 residues. Germline V CDR1 and CDR2: MNHEY, SVGAGI. CDR3 nucleotides: TGTGCCAGCAGTTACTCGAATCCCAGCCACAATGAGCAGTTCTTC. Protein: CASSYSNPSHNEQFF.

This clonotype was observed a few times. V usage is TRBV27 and J usage is TRBJ2-1, with D perhaps given as TRBD1 or TRBD2 (5 bases each). Between the trimmed V and J ends, which lost 2 bases and 10 bases, there was a span of 15 bases. The CDR3 is made up of 14 amino acids. Germline lookup yields CDR1 MNHEY and CDR2 SMNVEV (reference sequence). The chain's CDR3 is CASSLGGGRDEQFF. The CDR3 DNA is TGTGCCAGCAGTTTAGGTGGAGGTAGGGACGAGCAGTTCTTC.

This clonotype came up a few times. The rearrangement uses TRBV7-2 and TRBJ2-7, with 7 bases fitting TRBD1. The J segment lost 4 bases and the V segment lost 11 bases, leaving 11 bases of the junction unmatched. The CDR3 loop spans 13 amino acids. Per the germline V gene, CDR1 is SGHTA and CDR2 is FQGNSA. The CDR3 nucleotides are TGTGCCGGAGGACAGGATGAGGGGTACGAGCAGTACTTC. It codes for CAGGQDEGYEQYF.

The genes are TRBV28 and TRBJ2-1, with 15 bases that match TRBD2. Germline CDR1 reads MDHEN; CDR2 reads SYDVKM. The CDR3 extends over 22 amino acids. V was pared by 2 bases and J by 0 bases, with 14 bases of the junction left unmatched. CDR3 amino acids: CASSLQTTGTSGRPSSYNEQFF. CDR3 DNA sequence: TGTGCCAGCAGTTTACAGACAACCGGGACTAGCGGGAGGCCTAGCTCCTACAATGAGCAGTTCTTC.

This clonotype came up many times. The chain couples TRBV11-2 to TRBJ2-5; 12 bases agree with TRBD2. The germline V gene has CDR1 SGHAT and CDR2 FQNNGV. This CDR3 spans 16 amino acids. Trimming at V came to 5 bases and at J to 1 base, leaving 5 bases not matched to a gene. Here the CDR3 reads CASSPGLAGFQETQYF. The CDR3 DNA reads as TGTGCCAGCAGCCCAGGACTAGCGGGGTTCCAAGAGACCCAGTACTTC.

The chain couples TRBV12-3 or TRBV12-4 to TRBJ2-1, with D possibly matching TRBD1 (8 bases). Trimming left V 7 bases short and J 8 bases short, with 21 bases between. This CDR3 comprises 15 residues. The CDR3 nucleotides read TGTGCCAGCAAATTCTACAGGGGGGGGCGGGATGAGCAGTTCTTC. Protein product: CASKFYRGGRDEQFF.

Many counts were recorded for this clonotype. The V gene is TRBV10-3, the J gene TRBJ2-3, with D perhaps matching TRBD1 (7 bases). This CDR3 comprises 15 residues. V shed 3 bases and J shed 6 bases, with 16 bases lying between them. The germline V gene has CDR1 ENHRY and CDR2 SYGVKD. The CDR3: CAISDPDREADTQYF. The CDR3 nucleotides read TGTGCCATCAGTGACCCTGACAGGGAGGCGGATACGCAGTATTTT.

This clonotype was seen a few times. This chain joins TRBV28 and TRBJ2-3; TRBD2 matches at 11 bases. J gave up 2 bases and V 5 bases, and 6 bases lay outside the gene matches. CDR1 MDHEN and CDR2 SYDVKM come from the germline V gene. The length of the CDR3 is 16 residues. The CDR3 sequence is CASSAQTSGNTDTQYF. The CDR3 DNA reads as TGTGCCAGCAGTGCCCAGACTAGCGGGAACACAGATACGCAGTATTTT.

This clonotype has a handful of counts. The CDR3 spells CSVEAGRGVTYEQYF. The CDR3 DNA reads as TGCAGCGTTGAAGCCGGGAGGGGGGTCACCTACGAGCAGTACTTC. The V and J genes are TRBV29-1 and TRBJ2-7; 8 bases line up with TRBD2. The length of the CDR3 is 15 residues. V gave up 1 base and J gave up 2 bases; unmatched junction bases: 7. Per the germline V gene, CDR1 is SQVTM and CDR2 is ANQGSEA.

This clonotype was found a few times. V gene TRBV10-1 combines with J gene TRBJ2-1; TRBD1 or TRBD2 may be the D gene (6 bases each). V was pared by 8 bases and J by 11 bases, with 10 bases between. The V gene's germline CDR1 is WNHNN and CDR2 SYGVQD (reference sequence). This CDR3 is 10 amino acids long. The CDR3 DNA follows: TGCGCCAGCGGAGGGGGGAAGCAGTTCTTC. It is translated as CASGGGKQFF.

The rearrangement uses TRBV7-8 and TRBJ2-1; 10 nucleotides align to TRBD2. Germline lookup yields CDR1 SGHVS and CDR2 FQNEAQ. V gave up 7 bases and J gave up 3 bases; unmatched junction bases: 6. The CDR3 extends over 15 amino acids. The CDR3 here is CASMRTSGVYNEQFF. The DNA of the CDR3 is TGTGCCAGCATGCGGACTAGCGGCGTCTACAATGAGCAGTTCTTC. The whole variable domain, filled in from reference TRBV7-8 and TRBJ2-1, reads GAGVSQSPRYKVAKRGQDVALRCDPISGHVSLFWYQQALGQGPEFLTYFQNEAQLDKSGLPSDRFFAERPEGSVSTLKIQRTQQEDSAVYLCASMRTSGVYNEQFFGPGTRLTVL.

This clonotype was observed at least ten times. The chain carries TRBV12-3 or TRBV12-4 and TRBJ2-3; unclear D gene. The CDR3 is 13 amino acids. Trimming stripped 1 base from V and 0 bases from J, with 2 bases between. The CDR3 region has the DNA TGTGCCAGCAGTTTAGGCAGCACAGATACGCAGTATTTT. Translating gives CASSLGSTDTQYF.

This clonotype was recorded at least ten times. The genes are TRBV7-2 and TRBJ2-3; no reliable D call. V was shortened by 2 bases and J by 1 base, with 13 bases between the two germline ends. The CDR3 is 16 residues long. The germline V gene encodes CDR1 SGHTA and CDR2 FQGNSA. The CDR3 nucleotides are TGTGCCAGCAGCTTAACATTTACGGCTCGCACAGATACGCAGTATTTT. Protein: CASSLTFTARTDTQYF.

This clonotype has a handful of counts. CDR3 in DNA: TGCAGTGCTAGAGGACAGAACACAGACAGAAATCCCTTCCACTCCTACAATGAGCAGTTCTTC. Residues: CSARGQNTDRNPFHSYNEQFF. This chain uses TRBV20-1 with TRBJ2-1; a possible D gene is TRBD1 (5 bases). V lost 1 base to trimming and J lost 0 bases, with 28 bases between them. This CDR3 is built from 21 residues. Germline values: CDR1 DFQATT, CDR2 SNEGSKA (reference sequence).

There are a few counts of this clonotype. The gene calls are TRBV5-1 and TRBJ2-2; 7 bases line up with TRBD1. The CDR3 is 16 residues long. J lost 1 base, V lost 4 bases, and 7 bases had no gene match. Germline CDR1 and CDR2: SGHRS and YFSETQ. CDR3 DNA sequence: TGCGCCAGCAGCGGCAACAGGGGCCAGAACACCGGGGAGCTGTTTTTT. Translated: CASSGNRGQNTGELFF.